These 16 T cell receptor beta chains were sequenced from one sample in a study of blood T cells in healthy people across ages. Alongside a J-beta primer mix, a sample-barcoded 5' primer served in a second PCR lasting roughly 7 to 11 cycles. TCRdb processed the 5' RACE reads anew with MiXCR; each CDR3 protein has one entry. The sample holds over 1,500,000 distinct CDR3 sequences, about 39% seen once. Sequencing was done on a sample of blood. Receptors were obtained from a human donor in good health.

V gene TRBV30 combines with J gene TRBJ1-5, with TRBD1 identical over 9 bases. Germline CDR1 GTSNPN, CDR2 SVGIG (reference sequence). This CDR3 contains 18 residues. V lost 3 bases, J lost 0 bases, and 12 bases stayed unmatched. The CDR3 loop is CAWSAARDRAYSNQPQHF. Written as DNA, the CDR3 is TGTGCCTGGAGCGCCGCCAGGGACAGGGCATATAGCAATCAGCCCCAGCATTTT.

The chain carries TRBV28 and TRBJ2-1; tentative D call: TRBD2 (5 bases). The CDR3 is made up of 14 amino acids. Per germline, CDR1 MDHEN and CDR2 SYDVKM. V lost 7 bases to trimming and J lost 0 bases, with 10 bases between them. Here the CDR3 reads CASKIGSSYNEQFF. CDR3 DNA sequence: TGTGCCAGCAAAATAGGGAGCTCCTACAATGAGCAGTTCTTC.

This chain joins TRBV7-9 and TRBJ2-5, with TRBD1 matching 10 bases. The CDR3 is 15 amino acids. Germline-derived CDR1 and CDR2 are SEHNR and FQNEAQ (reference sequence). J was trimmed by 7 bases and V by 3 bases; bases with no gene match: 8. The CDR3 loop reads CASSLTRDRGRTQYF. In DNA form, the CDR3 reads TGTGCCAGCAGCTTGACTCGGGACAGGGGCCGGACCCAGTACTTC.

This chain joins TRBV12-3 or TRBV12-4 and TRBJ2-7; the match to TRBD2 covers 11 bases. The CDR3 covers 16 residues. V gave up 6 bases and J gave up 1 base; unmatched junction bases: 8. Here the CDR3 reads CASSRRLAGPSYEQYF. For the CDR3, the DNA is TGTGCCAGCAGCCGGAGACTAGCGGGGCCTTCCTACGAGCAGTACTTC.

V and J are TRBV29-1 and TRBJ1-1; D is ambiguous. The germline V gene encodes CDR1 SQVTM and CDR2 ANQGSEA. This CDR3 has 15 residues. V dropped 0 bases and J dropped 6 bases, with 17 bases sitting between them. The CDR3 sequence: CSVEDRPGGVSEAFF. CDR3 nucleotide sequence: TGCAGCGTTGAAGATCGTCCAGGAGGAGTTTCTGAAGCTTTCTTT.

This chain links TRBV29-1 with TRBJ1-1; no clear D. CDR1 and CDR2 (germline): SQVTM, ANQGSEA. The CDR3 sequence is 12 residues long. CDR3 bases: TGCAGTCACGGGATAGTGAACACTGAAGCTTTCTTT. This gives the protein CSHGIVNTEAFF.

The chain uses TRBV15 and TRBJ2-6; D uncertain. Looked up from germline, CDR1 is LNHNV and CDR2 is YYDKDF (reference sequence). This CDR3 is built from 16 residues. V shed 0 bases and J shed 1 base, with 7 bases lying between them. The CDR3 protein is CATSRDLRSGANVLTF. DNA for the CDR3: TGTGCCACCAGCAGAGATTTAAGGTCTGGGGCCAACGTCCTGACTTTC.

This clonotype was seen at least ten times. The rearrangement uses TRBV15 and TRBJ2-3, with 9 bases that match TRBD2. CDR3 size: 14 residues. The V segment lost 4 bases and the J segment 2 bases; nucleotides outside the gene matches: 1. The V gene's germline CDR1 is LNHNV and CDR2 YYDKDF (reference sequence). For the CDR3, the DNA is TGTGCCACCAGCACTAGCGGGAACACAGATACGCAGTATTTT. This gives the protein CATSTSGNTDTQYF.

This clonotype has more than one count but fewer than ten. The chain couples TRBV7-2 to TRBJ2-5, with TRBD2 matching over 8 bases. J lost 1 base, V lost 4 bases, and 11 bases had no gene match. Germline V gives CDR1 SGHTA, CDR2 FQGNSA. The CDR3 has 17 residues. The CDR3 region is CASSSHILAATQETQYF. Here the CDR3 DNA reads TGTGCCAGCAGCTCCCACATACTAGCGGCTACCCAAGAGACCCAGTACTTC.

CDR3 DNA sequence: TGTGCCAGCACCCTTAGATTTGGCAATCAGCCCCAGCATTTT. It translates to CASTLRFGNQPQHF. V usage is TRBV7-2 and J usage is TRBJ1-5, with D unresolved. Deletions cut 7 bases from V and 2 bases from J, with 12 bases between. The CDR3 has 14 residues. CDR1 and CDR2 from the germline V gene are SGHTA and FQGNSA.

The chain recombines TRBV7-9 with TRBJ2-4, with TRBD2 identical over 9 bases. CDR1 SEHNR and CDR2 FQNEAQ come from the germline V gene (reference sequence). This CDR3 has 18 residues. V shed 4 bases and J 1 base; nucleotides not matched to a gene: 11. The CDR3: CASSSRALAGLAKNIQYF. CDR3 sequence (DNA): TGTGCCAGCAGCTCCCGGGCCCTAGCGGGGTTGGCCAAAAACATTCAGTACTTC. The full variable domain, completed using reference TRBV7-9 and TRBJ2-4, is DTGVSQNPRHKITKRGQNVTFRCDPISEHNRLYWYRQTLGQGPEFLTYFQNEAQLEKSRLLSDRFSAERPKGSFSTLEIQRTEQGDSAMYLCASSSRALAGLAKNIQYFGAGTRLSVL.

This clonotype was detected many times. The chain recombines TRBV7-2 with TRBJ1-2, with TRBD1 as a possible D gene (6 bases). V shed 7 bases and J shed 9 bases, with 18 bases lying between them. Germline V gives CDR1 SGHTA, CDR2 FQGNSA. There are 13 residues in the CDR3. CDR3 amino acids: CASTFSGTISYTF. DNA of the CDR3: TGTGCCAGCACCTTCTCAGGGACAATTAGCTACACCTTC.

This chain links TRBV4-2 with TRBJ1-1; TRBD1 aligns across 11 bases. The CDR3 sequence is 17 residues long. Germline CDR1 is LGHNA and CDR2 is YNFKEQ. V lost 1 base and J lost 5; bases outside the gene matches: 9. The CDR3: CASSQARTGGSGTEAFF. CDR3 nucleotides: TGTGCCAGCAGCCAAGCGCGGACAGGGGGCTCAGGGACTGAAGCTTTCTTT.

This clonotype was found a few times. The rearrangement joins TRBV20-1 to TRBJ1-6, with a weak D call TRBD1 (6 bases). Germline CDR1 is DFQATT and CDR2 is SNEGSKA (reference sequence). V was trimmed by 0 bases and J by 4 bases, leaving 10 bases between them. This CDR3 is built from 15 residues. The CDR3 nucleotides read TGCAGTGCTAGAGATATCGACAGGTATAATTCACCCCTCCACTTT. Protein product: CSARDIDRYNSPLHF.

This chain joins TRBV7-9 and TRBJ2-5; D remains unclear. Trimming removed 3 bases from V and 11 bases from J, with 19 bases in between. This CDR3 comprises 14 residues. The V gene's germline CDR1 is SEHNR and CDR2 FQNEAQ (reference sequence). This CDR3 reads CASSFAPQSAEQYF. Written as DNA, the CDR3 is TGTGCCAGCAGCTTCGCTCCCCAGTCGGCTGAGCAGTACTTC.

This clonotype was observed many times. The chain's CDR3 is CSGVKAGGGTDTQYF. CDR3 coding DNA: TGCAGCGGAGTAAAGGCGGGGGGTGGGACAGATACGCAGTATTTT. J is TRBJ2-3 and V is TRBV29-1; 8 bases are a match to TRBD2. Trimming took 7 bases from V and 3 from J; bases not matched to a gene: 12. Germline V gene sequence: CDR1 SQVTM, CDR2 ANQGSEA. This CDR3 has 15 amino acids.